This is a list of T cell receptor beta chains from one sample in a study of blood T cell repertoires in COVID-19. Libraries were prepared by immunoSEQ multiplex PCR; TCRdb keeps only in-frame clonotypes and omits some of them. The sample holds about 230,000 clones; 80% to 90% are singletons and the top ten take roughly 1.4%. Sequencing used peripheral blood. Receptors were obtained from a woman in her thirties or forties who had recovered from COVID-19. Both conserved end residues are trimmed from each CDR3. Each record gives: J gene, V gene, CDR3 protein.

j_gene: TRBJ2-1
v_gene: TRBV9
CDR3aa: ASSLTGGTRFYNEQF

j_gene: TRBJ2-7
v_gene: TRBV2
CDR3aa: ASSPDRYEQY

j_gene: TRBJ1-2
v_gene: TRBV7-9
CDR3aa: ASSHNHPLGRGYGYT

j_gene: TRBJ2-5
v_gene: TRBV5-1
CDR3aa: ASSLQVSEETQY

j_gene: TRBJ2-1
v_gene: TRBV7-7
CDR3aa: ASSLDSGGAFEQF

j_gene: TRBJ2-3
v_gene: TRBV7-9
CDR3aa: ASSTDLLAGLTDTQY

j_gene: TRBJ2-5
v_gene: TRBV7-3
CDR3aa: ASSPTSGVQETQY

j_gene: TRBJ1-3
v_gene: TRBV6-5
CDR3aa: ASNGQGSGNTIY

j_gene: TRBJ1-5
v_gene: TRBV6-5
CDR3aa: ASSYSRSGEQPQH

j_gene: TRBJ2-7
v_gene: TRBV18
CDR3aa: ASSPSTGNNEQY

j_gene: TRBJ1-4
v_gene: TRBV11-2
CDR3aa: ASSSRGIGEKLF

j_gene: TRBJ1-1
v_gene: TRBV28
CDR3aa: VIQGLTEAF

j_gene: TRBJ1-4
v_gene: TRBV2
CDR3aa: ASSGVEEKLF

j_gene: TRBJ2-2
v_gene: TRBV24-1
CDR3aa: ATSGSWTGANTGELF

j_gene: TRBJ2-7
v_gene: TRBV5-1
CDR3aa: ASSRQGDSTYEQY

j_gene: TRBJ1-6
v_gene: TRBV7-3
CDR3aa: ASSLGQDSPLH

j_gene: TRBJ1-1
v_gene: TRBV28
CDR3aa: ASSLFVSDTEAF

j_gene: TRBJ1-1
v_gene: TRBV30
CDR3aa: AWLPRLGQGPNTEAF

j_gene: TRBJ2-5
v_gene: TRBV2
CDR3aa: ASSETFRQETQY

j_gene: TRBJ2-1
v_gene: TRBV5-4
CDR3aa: ASSSGNSDEQF

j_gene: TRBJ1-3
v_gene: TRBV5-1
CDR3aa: ASSLTHSGNTIY

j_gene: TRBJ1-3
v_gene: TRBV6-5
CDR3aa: ASSQIPGNTIY

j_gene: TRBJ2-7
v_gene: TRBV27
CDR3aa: ASSLTLAGGLYEQY

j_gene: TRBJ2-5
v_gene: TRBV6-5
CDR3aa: ASSYSVSSETQY

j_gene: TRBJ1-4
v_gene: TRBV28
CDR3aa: ASSRGQRNEKLF

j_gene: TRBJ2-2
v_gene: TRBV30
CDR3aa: AWSASGGFPGELF

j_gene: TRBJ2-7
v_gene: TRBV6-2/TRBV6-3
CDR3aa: ASSWDRPTEQY

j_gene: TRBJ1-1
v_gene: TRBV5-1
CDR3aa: ASSLAQNTEAF

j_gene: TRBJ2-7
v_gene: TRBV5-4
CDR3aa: ASSKPGGSSYEQY

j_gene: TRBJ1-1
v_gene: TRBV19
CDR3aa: ASSISQSGGAF

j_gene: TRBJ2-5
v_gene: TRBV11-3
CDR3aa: ASSLLFTKEGTQY

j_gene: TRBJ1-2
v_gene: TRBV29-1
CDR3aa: SVGTANYGYT

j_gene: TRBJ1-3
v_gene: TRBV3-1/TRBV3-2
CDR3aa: ASSDLAIWAAVPTGNTIY

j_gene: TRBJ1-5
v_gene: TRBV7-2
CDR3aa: ASSLMTGNQPQH

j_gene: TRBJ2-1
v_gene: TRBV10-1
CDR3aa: ATSKHNNEQF

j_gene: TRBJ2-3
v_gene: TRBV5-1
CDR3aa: ASREQGASTDTQY

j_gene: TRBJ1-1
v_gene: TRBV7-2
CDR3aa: ASRGEVGWGTEAF

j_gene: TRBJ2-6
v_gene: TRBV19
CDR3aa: ASKKITGTVKNSGANVLT

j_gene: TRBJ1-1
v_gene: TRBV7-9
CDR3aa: ASSPSGMNTEAF

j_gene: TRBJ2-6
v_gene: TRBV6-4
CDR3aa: ASSLGQGTPGANVLT

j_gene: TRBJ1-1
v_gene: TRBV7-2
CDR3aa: ASSSSWGEAF

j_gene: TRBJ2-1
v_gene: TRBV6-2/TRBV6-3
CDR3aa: ASSDPGGVEQF

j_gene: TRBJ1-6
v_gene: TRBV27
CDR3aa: ASSFQGRDSPLH

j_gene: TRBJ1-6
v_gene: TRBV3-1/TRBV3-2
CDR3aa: ASSQGRVYNSPLH

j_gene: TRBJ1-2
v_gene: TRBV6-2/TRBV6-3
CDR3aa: ASSRTGFMNYGYT

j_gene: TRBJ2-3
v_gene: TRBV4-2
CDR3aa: ASSQGNQVLIFYGGGAADTQY

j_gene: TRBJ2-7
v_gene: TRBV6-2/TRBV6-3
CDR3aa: ASSYGTSGYEQY

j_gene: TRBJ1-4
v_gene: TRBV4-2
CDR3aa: ASSQEGGREKLF

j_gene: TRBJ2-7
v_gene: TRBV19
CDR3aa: ASRRTGTGVYEQY

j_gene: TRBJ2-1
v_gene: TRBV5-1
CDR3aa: ASSLLVANEQF

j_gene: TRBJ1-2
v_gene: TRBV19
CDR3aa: ATNTRGGYT

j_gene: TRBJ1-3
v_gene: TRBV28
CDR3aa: ASSLGGAISGNTIY

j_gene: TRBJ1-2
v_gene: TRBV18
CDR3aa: ASSLEAGQGSYGYT

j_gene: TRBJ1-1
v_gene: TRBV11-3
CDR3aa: ASSPADSLNTEAF

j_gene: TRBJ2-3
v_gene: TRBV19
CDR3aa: ASSMRLGRRDTQY

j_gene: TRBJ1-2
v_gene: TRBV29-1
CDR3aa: SGGQGDYGYT

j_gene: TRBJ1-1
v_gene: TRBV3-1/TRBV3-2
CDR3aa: ASRPQGLNTEAF